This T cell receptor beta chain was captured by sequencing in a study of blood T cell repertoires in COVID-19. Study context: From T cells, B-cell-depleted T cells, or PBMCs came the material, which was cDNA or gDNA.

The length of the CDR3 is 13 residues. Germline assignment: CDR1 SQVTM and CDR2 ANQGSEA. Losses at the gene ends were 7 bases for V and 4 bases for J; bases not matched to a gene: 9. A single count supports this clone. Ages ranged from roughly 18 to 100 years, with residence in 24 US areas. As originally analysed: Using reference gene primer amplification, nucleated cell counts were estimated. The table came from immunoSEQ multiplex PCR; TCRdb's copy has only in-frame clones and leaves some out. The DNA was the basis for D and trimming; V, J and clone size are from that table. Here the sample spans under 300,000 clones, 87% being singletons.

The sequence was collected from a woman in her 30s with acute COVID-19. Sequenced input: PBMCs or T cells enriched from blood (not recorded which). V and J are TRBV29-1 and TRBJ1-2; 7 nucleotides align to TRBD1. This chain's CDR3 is CSAGQDFVYGYTF. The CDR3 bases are TGCAGCGCTGGACAGGATTTTGTCTATGGCTACACCTTC.